This is a list of T cell receptor beta chains from one sample in a study of cytomegalovirus exposure and HLA in healthy donors. The method was immunoSEQ multiplex PCR; TCRdb's version includes in-frame clones alone and lacks a portion of them. The sample gives roughly 76,000 clones, 94% of which show up once; less than 2% is in the top ten. Sequencing was carried out using PBMCs. These receptor sequences come from a man younger than 35 in good health and CMV-seropositive. CDR3s include the opening cysteine and the closing phenylalanine or tryptophan. D genes are given only for firm matches. A clone size is listed for some rows: how often the clone was seen (once, few, many), or a class if it is expanded.

>TRBJ2-7|.|TRBV28|.
CASSLSTVPYEQYF
TGTGCCAGCAGTCTATCGACAGTGCCCTACGAGCAGTACTTC
>TRBJ2-7|.|TRBV5-1|TRBD1
CASSLGTRTGLSDEQYF
TGCGCCAGCAGCTTGGGAACGAGGACAGGACTTTCCGACGAGCAGTACTTC
>TRBJ2-7|once|TRBV19|TRBD2
CASSGTNREQYF
TGTGCCAGTAGTGGGACTAACCGCGAGCAGTACTTC
>TRBJ2-1|.|TRBV27|TRBD2
CASSTSGRAYNEQFF
TGTGCCAGCAGTACTAGCGGGAGGGCCTACAATGAGCAGTTCTTC
>TRBJ2-5|.|TRBV28|TRBD1
CASSSADRPGETQYF
TGTGCCAGCAGTTCTGCGGACAGGCCTGGGGAGACCCAGTACTTC
>TRBJ2-3|.|TRBV28|.
CASRPTWSGTDTQYF
TGTGCCAGCAGACCCACTTGGAGTGGAACAGATACGCAGTATTTT
>TRBJ1-3|few|TRBV9|TRBD1
CASSAGTGGTPGNTIYF
TGTGCCAGCAGCGCAGGGACAGGGGGTACTCCTGGAAACACCATATATTTT
>TRBJ1-2|.|TRBV25-1|.
CASSEGGVAPYGYTF
TGTGCCAGCAGTGAGGGTGGAGTCGCCCCTTATGGCTACACCTTC
>TRBJ1-2|.|TRBV7-2|.
CASSYDSNYGYTF
TGTGCCAGCAGCTATGACAGTAACTATGGCTACACCTTC
>TRBJ2-5|.|TRBV18|.
CASSRRLTGSQETQYF
TGTGCCAGCTCACGCCGACTCACCGGGTCCCAAGAGACCCAGTACTTC